These T cell receptor beta chains were read from a single sample in a study of human T cells and chemical hapten exposure. TCRdb re-called the RACE reads with MiXCR, one entry per CDR3 protein. The sample carries 300,000 to 350,000 distinct CDR3 sequences, 6% to 8.5% recorded once. Sequencing used whole blood, obtained in connection with sensitization to the hapten diphenylcyclopropenone (DPC). Receptors were obtained from a woman in her late teens or twenties with alopecia areata. Some clones in this sample may be carry-over from other donors' samples. The CDR3 runs from the conserved cysteine through the conserved F or W. A D gene is named only where the DNA matches it firmly. A row's size may be missing; if present it is once, few, many or a size class.

V	D	size	J	CDR3	DNA
TRBV6-5	-	-	TRBJ1-2	CASSYDPTLSNYGYTF	TGTGCCAGCAGTTACGACCCAACCCTCTCGAACTATGGCTACACCTTC
TRBV19	-	few	TRBJ2-7	CASSRNNLMEQYF	TGTGCCAGTAGTAGGAACAACTTAATGGAGCAGTACTTC
TRBV12-3/TRBV12-4	-	-	TRBJ2-3	CASSRDTSYTDTQYF	TGTGCCAGCAGTCGGGACACGTCGTACACAGATACGCAGTATTTT
TRBV4-3	-	many	TRBJ1-2	CASSQELQGIYGYTF	TGCGCCAGCAGCCAAGAGCTGCAGGGTATCTATGGCTACACCTTC
TRBV7-2	TRBD1	few	TRBJ1-3	CASSLDRGDSGNTIYF	TGTGCCAGCAGCTTGGACAGGGGAGACTCTGGAAACACCATATATTTT
TRBV15	-	few	TRBJ2-3	CATSRGSKGYTDTQYF	TGTGCCACCAGCAGAGGGTCGAAGGGATACACAGATACGCAGTATTTT
TRBV29-1	-	-	TRBJ2-7	CSVDCPGDYEQYF	TGCAGCGTTGATTGTCCAGGAGACTACGAGCAGTACTTC
TRBV12-3/TRBV12-4	TRBD1	many	TRBJ2-1	CASSLGTGQPYNEQFF	TGTGCCAGCAGTTTAGGGACGGGACAGCCCTACAATGAGCAGTTCTTC
TRBV12-3/TRBV12-4	TRBD1	-	TRBJ1-1	CASRVLTGGLGGMNTEAFF	TGTGCCAGCAGGGTACTCACAGGGGGCTTAGGGGGAATGAACACTGAAGCTTTCTTT
TRBV28	-	few	TRBJ1-3	CASRGRGRDTIYF	TGTGCCAGCCGTGGACGGGGTAGGGACACCATATATTTT
TRBV12-3/TRBV12-4	-	-	TRBJ1-5	CASSLYWGQPQHF	TGTGCCAGCAGTTTGTATTGGGGGCAGCCCCAGCATTTT
TRBV12-3/TRBV12-4	-	few	TRBJ1-4	CASSQGGSNEKLFF	TGTGCCAGCAGCCAGGGAGGGTCTAATGAAAAACTGTTTTTT
TRBV13	-	few	TRBJ2-7	CASSLGGRSSYEQYF	TGTGCCAGCAGCTTAGGAGGGAGAAGCTCCTACGAGCAGTACTTC
TRBV12-5	-	few	TRBJ1-2	CASGKPPDTYGYTF	TGTGCTAGTGGCAAGCCCCCGGACACCTATGGCTACACCTTC
TRBV6-5	-	-	TRBJ2-6	CASSYSKSSGANVLTF	TGTGCCAGCAGTTACTCGAAAAGCTCTGGGGCCAACGTCCTGACTTTC
TRBV7-9	TRBD2	few	TRBJ2-3	CASSFGRTSGDTQYF	TGTGCCAGCAGCTTCGGTAGGACTAGCGGGGATACGCAGTATTTT
TRBV4-1	-	many	TRBJ1-1	CASSQAITTEAFF	TGCGCCAGCAGCCAAGCTATAACCACTGAAGCTTTCTTT
TRBV24-1	-	many	TRBJ2-3	CATSDSIARGDTDTQYF	TGTGCCACCAGTGATTCCATAGCTCGTGGGGACACAGATACGCAGTATTTT
TRBV10-3	-	-	TRBJ2-7	CAISARQDSYEQYF	TGTGCCATCAGTGCCAGGCAGGACTCCTACGAGCAGTACTTC
TRBV7-9	TRBD1	few	TRBJ1-5	CASSLLDRAQPQHF	TGTGCCAGCAGCTTATTAGACAGGGCTCAGCCCCAGCATTTT
TRBV12-3/TRBV12-4	TRBD2	-	TRBJ2-2	CASSPFRGANTGELFF	TGTGCCAGCTCCCCCTTCCGGGGGGCGAACACCGGGGAGCTGTTTTTT
TRBV3-1	-	many	TRBJ2-2	CASSQEGLPDTGELFF	TGTGCCAGCAGCCAAGAAGGACTGCCGGACACCGGGGAGCTGTTTTTT
TRBV7-9	-	-	TRBJ2-5	CASSLAGQGKTQYF	TGTGCCAGCAGCTTAGCGGGCCAGGGAAAGACCCAGTACTTC